This T cell receptor beta chain came from a study of blood T cell repertoires in COVID-19. The wider study: The United States, Italy and Spain were the sources of the acute and convalescent COVID-19 samples. Sources were T cells, B-cell-depleted T cells, or PBMCs; the material itself was cDNA or gDNA.

J was trimmed by 2 bases and V by 6 bases; bases with no gene match: 10. Looked up from germline, CDR1 is SNHLY and CDR2 is FYNNEI. The CDR3 is 16 amino acids. In the original processing: Estimation of nucleated cell counts was performed using reference gene primer amplification. Data came from immunoSEQ multiplex PCR; TCRdb stores just in-frame clones and leaves some out. The V and J calls and clone size are taken from that table; D and trimming were inferred from the DNA. Of over 80,000 clones listed, about 88% are singletons. This sequence joins TRBV2 and TRBJ2-7; 10 nucleotides line up with TRBD2. What was sequenced was peripheral blood. The TCR comes from a woman older than 75 with acute or convalescent COVID-19. The CDR3 nucleotides are TGTGCCAGCAGAGACTCTCCGGGACTAGCGACCTACGAGCAGTACTTC. Its protein product is CASRDSPGLATYEQYF.